This T cell receptor beta chain was observed in a study of blood T cell repertoires in COVID-19 (dated by TCRdb to 2018 to 2021). Notes on the research overall: The collaborator samples originated in the United States, Italy and Spain and spanned the acute and convalescent phases of COVID-19. The material from the prospective study consisted of cDNA or gDNA derived from T cells, B-cell-depleted T cells, or PBMCs. The dataset comprised deeply sampled blood TCRbeta repertoires from subjects exposed to, actively infected with, or recovered from COVID-19. Nearly every sample came with metadata listing a de-identified subject ID, COVID-19 status, age in years and sex. The samples were drawn from the first 160 participants of the ongoing ImmuneRACE study and from 1,254 subjects provided by 6 global collaborators. Where available, HLA class I and class II types were taken from metadata supplied by the sample provider and were not determined by assay-based typing. A freely available public database, intended as a resource for researchers studying the immune response to SARS-CoV-2, is where the repertoires were released.

TCRbeta CDR3 regions were amplified from genomic DNA using the immunoSEQ Assay, a bias-controlled multiplex PCR. The study's processing was this. Within the assay, amplification of reference gene primers was used to estimate how many nucleated cells each sample contained. To quantify the absolute abundance of each unique TCRbeta CDR3 rearrangement, sequence reads were collapsed and filtered. For each sample, productive Simpson clonality was calculated by taking the square root of Simpson's diversity index across productive rearrangements. This is the immuneACCESS table as TCRdb keeps it, with only in-frame sequences that have V and J called. A part of the clones is gone; compared with another copy, unresolved V genes explain less than half, and the rest is unexplained. D and trimming were read from the DNA, whereas the V and J calls and clone size are those reported in that table. The sample table lists about 240,000 clones, around 86% of them with a count of one. The top ten clones comprise around 2% of the sample.

The investigation overall reported the following: Clinical and demographic metadata were provided uncurated, with the amount varying by source and participant.

Measured from the cysteine to the phenylalanine, the CDR3 is 14 residues long. CDR3 DNA is the only sequence kept; it has 42 bases, read in frame from the first base. According to the germline V gene, CDR1 reads SGHRS and CDR2 reads YFSETQ. V drops 4 bases and J drops 7 bases, leaving 17 bases in between. Turning to this clone: No antigen is known for it. No clone much larger than this one lies a single base away; base qualities are absent.

A second Seattle source provided samples from volunteer blood donors who had recovered from COVID-19. Whole blood was collected in K2EDTA tubes by collaborating institutions according to the institutions' own protocols. For TCRbeta analysis, collaborators shipped samples as frozen whole blood, isolated PBMCs, or DNA extracted from either of those sample types. The source of this sequence is a man younger than 40 who had recovered from COVID-19. The chain is encoded by TRBV5-1 joined to TRBJ2-5, with a tentative D gene TRBD2 over 5 matching bases. Material: peripheral blood. The nucleotide sequence is given as TGCGCCAGCAGCCTACTCGGGGTGTGGGGGACCCAGTACTTC. Its coded protein is CASSLLGVWGTQYF.